This TCR beta chain came from a study of cytomegalovirus exposure and HLA in healthy donors. In the study overall: Sequencing of 150 million to 200 million T cells in an earlier analysis found more than 100 million unique TCR beta sequences.

The PCR made use of 60 Vbeta and 13 Jbeta primers. Sequenced by immunoSEQ multiplex PCR; TCRdb stores in-frame clones only, minus some. This sample has about 110,000 clones, with 81% found just once. A single count supports this clone. Its antigen is as yet unknown. CDR3 length: 15 residues. V lost 6 bases to trimming and J lost 4 bases; unmatched junction nucleotides: 6. Per the germline V gene, CDR1 is MNHEY and CDR2 is SVGAGI. The study's findings and limits: Owing to their indistinguishability, certain V segments, notably TRBV6-2 and TRBV6-3, were excluded. A missense variant in DCLRE1C was later tied to TCR beta V- and J-gene trimming.

Sequencing was performed on PBMCs. This rearrangement joins TRBV6-5 to TRBJ2-1; TRBD2 agrees at 10 bases. This TCR derives from a woman under 40 in good health and CMV-seronegative. The CDR3 nucleotides are TGTGCCAGCAGCCCCCCAGCGGGAGGGTACAATGAGCAGTTCTTC. Translated: CASSPPAGGYNEQFF.